Listed here are 6 T cell receptor beta chains from one sample, sequenced in a study of PD-1 blockade in classical Hodgkin lymphoma. Time point defined: cycle 4 day 1 (C4D1), after five to seven weeks of nivolumab. Every single patient, without exception, relapsed after autologous stem cell transplantation, and brentuximab vedotin exposure varied. Repertoires were generated with immunoSEQ multiplex PCR, while TCRdb's copy carries only in-frame clones and drops some. The sample records about 94,000 clones, around 93% being singletons. Sequenced material: peripheral blood mononuclear cells (PBMCs), taken before the fourth cycle of nivolumab. The source is a human donor with classical Hodgkin lymphoma.

The gene calls are TRBV7-9 and TRBJ2-1, with TRBD1 matching 10 bases. Trimming at V came to 4 bases and at J to 0 bases, leaving 9 bases not matched to a gene. This CDR3 is built from 18 residues. CDR1 SEHNR and CDR2 FQNEAQ come from the germline V gene (reference sequence). CDR3 region: CASSSNPRTGGSYNEQFF. In DNA form, the CDR3 reads TGTGCCAGCAGCTCTAATCCACGGACAGGGGGCTCCTACAATGAGCAGTTCTTC.

The V and J genes are TRBV10-1 and TRBJ2-1, with 13 bases identical to TRBD2. The CDR3 is 15 amino acids. The germline gives CDR1 WNHNN, CDR2 SYGVQD (reference sequence). Trimming cost V 6 bases and J 6 bases; bases outside gene matches: 5. The CDR3 coding sequence is TGCGCCAGCAGCACGGGACTAGCGGGACTCAATGAGCAGTTCTTC. As protein: CASSTGLAGLNEQFF.

V gene TRBV27 combines with J gene TRBJ2-1; D unclear. This CDR3 region has 16 residues. Germline values: CDR1 MNHEY, CDR2 SMNVEV (reference sequence). Trimming removed 0 bases from V and 0 bases from J, with 9 bases in between. CDR3 residues: CASSLSGLSSYNEQFF. The CDR3 coding sequence is TGTGCCAGCAGTTTATCAGGGTTAAGCTCCTACAATGAGCAGTTCTTC.

This chain connects TRBV5-4 to TRBJ2-5; 14 bases map to TRBD2. The CDR3 sequence is 17 residues long. V gave up 0 bases and J gave up 5 bases; unmatched junction bases: 6. CDR1 is SGHNT and CDR2 is YYREEE in the germline V gene (reference sequence). This CDR3 is CASSLGLAGGPGETQYF. The DNA of the CDR3 is TGTGCCAGCAGCTTGGGACTAGCGGGAGGGCCTGGGGAGACCCAGTACTTC.

J is TRBJ2-5 and V is TRBV29-1; unclear D gene. There are 12 residues in the CDR3. V was clipped by 3 bases and J by 6 bases, with 11 bases between them. Looked up from germline, CDR1 is SQVTM and CDR2 is ANQGSEA. The CDR3, as DNA: TGCAGCGTTGACCCTTCAGGCAAGACCCAGTACTTC. Translated: CSVDPSGKTQYF.

The chain couples TRBV27 to TRBJ1-2; 8 positions agree with TRBD1. The V gene end was trimmed by 8 bases and the J gene end by 4 bases; junction bases not matched to a gene: 9. Per germline, CDR1 MNHEY and CDR2 SMNVEV (reference sequence). CDR3 length equals 14 residues. CDR3 nucleotides: TGTGCCAGCGGTAGACCCGGACAGGGCTATGGCTACACCTTC. This sequence encodes CASGRPGQGYGYTF.